The 12 T cell receptor beta chains below come from one sample, sequenced in a study of CD8 T cells in Susac syndrome (dated by TCRdb to the late 2010s). The protocol used for the library was the immunoSEQ multiplex PCR assay. RNA was extracted using the RNeasy kit, and 0.5 to 1 microgram was reverse transcribed with random hexamers. In TCRdb, the public reads were trimmed at Q25 with fastp and aligned with MiXCR, with productive beta chains retained. CDR3 protein duplicates are merged, each entry listing the most common genes and DNA. A total of about 100,000 distinct CDR3 sequences appear in this sample, roughly 96% of them only once. Approximately 0.33% of the sample is in the top ten clones. Sample: CD8+ T cells from PBMCs. The receptors originated from a human donor with Susac syndrome.

The rearrangement uses TRBV14 and TRBJ2-1; D not resolved. Looked up from germline, CDR1 is SGHDN and CDR2 is FVKESK. This CDR3 spans 13 amino acids. Trimming pared 2 bases from V and 9 bases from J, leaving 11 bases between. The CDR3 protein is CASSQWAAVEQFF. CDR3 sequence (DNA): TGTGCCAGCAGCCAATGGGCGGCGGTTGAGCAGTTCTTC.

V and J are TRBV12-3 or TRBV12-4 and TRBJ1-2, with 8 bases lining up with TRBD1. This CDR3 is 15 amino acids long. V gave up 5 bases and J gave up 3 bases; unmatched junction bases: 8. The CDR3 loop is CASSPWTGHDYGYTF. Here the CDR3 DNA reads TGTGCCAGCAGTCCCTGGACAGGGCATGACTATGGCTACACCTTC.

J is TRBJ2-1 and V is TRBV7-2; TRBD2 matches 10 bases. The CDR3 extends over 15 amino acids. With V trimmed by 5 bases and J by 6 bases, 7 bases remained unmatched. The germline V gene has CDR1 SGHTA and CDR2 FQGNSA. CDR3 protein: CASSPLGLASNEQFF. CDR3 coding DNA: TGTGCCAGCAGCCCCCTGGGACTAGCGTCCAATGAGCAGTTCTTC. Using reference TRBV7-2 and TRBJ2-1 for the parts outside the CDR3, the full variable domain is GAGVSQSPSNKVTEKGKDVELRCDPISGHTALYWYRQSLGQGLEFLIYFQGNSAPDKSGLPSDRFSAERTGGSVSTLTIQRTQQEDSAVYLCASSPLGLASNEQFFGPGTRLTVL.

The chain uses TRBV3-1 and TRBJ1-2; perhaps TRBD1 as D (6 bases). Trimming removed 0 bases at V and 6 bases at J, with 14 bases between. From germline, CDR1 is LGHDT and CDR2 YNNKEL (reference sequence). The CDR3 is made up of 15 amino acids. CDR3 protein: CASSQEQGRLNGYTF. CDR3 nucleotides: TGTGCCAGCAGCCAAGAACAGGGAAGGTTGAATGGCTACACCTTC.

The chain links TRBV13 to TRBJ1-1; D gene unclear. This CDR3 has 14 residues. Germline V gene sequence: CDR1 PRHDT, CDR2 FYEKMQ (reference sequence). Trimming took 0 bases from V and 4 from J, leaving 9 bases between them. The CDR3 DNA is TGTGCCAGCAGCTTAGGCCTCTCCCGCACTGAAGCTTTCTTT. It encodes CASSLGLSRTEAFF. The variable domain in full, completed from reference TRBV13 and TRBJ1-1, reads AAGVIQSPRHLIKEKRETATLKCYPIPRHDTVYWYQQGPGQDPQFLISFYEKMQSDKGSIPDRFSAQQFSDYHSELNMSSLELGDSALYFCASSLGLSRTEAFFGQGTRLTVV.

This chain links TRBV11-2 with TRBJ2-7, with TRBD2 matching 11 bases. J was trimmed by 1 base and V by 10 bases; bases with no gene match: 6. The CDR3 consists of 14 residues. Germline V gene sequence: CDR1 SGHAT, CDR2 FQNNGV. CDR3 bases: TGTGCCACCAAGGGGACTAGCGGTTCCTACGAGCAGTACTTC. Its translation is CATKGTSGSYEQYF.

The V and J genes are TRBV11-2 and TRBJ2-1; D gene ambiguous. Germline CDR1 and CDR2: SGHAT and FQNNGV. V shed 6 bases and J shed 11 bases, with 14 bases lying between them. The CDR3 totals 12 residues. CDR3 region: CASRPDRLQQFF. As DNA, the CDR3 is TGTGCCAGCAGGCCGGACCGCCTGCAGCAGTTCTTC.

This chain uses TRBV24-1 with TRBJ1-5; D not resolved. The CDR3 is made up of 17 amino acids. V was clipped by 0 bases and J by 2 bases, with 13 bases between them. Germline loops: CDR1 KGHDR, CDR2 SFDVKD. The CDR3 is CATSDLLLGLGNQPQHF. CDR3 bases: TGTGCCACCAGTGATTTGCTTTTGGGCCTGGGCAATCAGCCCCAGCATTTT.

This chain links TRBV29-1 with TRBJ2-6; no clear D gene. Between the trimmed V and J ends, which lost 4 bases and 1 base, there was a span of 2 bases. Germline CDR1 reads SQVTM; CDR2 reads ANQGSEA. There are 12 residues in the CDR3. The CDR3 loop is CSVASGANVLTF. The CDR3 DNA is TGCAGCGTTGCTTCTGGGGCCAACGTCCTGACTTTC.

CDR3 in DNA: TGTGCCAGCAGTTTAAAGGCTAGCGCTACCTACGAGCAGTACTTC. It encodes CASSLKASATYEQYF. The J gene is TRBJ2-7, the V gene TRBV28; tentative D call: TRBD2 (6 bases). The CDR3 has 15 residues. The germline V gene encodes CDR1 MDHEN and CDR2 SYDVKM. Between the trimmed V and J ends, which lost 2 bases and 2 bases, there was a span of 13 bases. Supplemented by reference TRBV28 and TRBJ2-7, the full variable domain reads DVKVTQSSRYLVKRTGEKVFLECVQDMDHENMFWYRQDPGLGLRLIYFSYDVKMKEKGDIPEGYSVSREKKERFSLILESASTNQTSMYLCASSLKASATYEQYFGPGTRLTVT.

This clonotype was detected once. The V call is TRBV20-1, the J call TRBJ2-5; 7 bases match TRBD2. Germline-derived CDR1 and CDR2 are DFQATT and SNEGSKA (reference sequence). The CDR3 is 21 residues long. V lost 1 base and J lost 4; bases outside the gene matches: 27. The CDR3 protein is CSARGYPEREVTAGERETQYF. For the CDR3, the DNA is TGCAGTGCTAGAGGTTACCCGGAAAGAGAGGTTACGGCGGGAGAGAGAGAGACCCAGTACTTC.

The chain carries TRBV29-1 and TRBJ1-5, with D unclear. Per the germline V gene, CDR1 is SQVTM and CDR2 is ANQGSEA. V gave up 0 bases and J gave up 2 bases, with 5 bases separating them. This CDR3 is built from 13 residues. In DNA form, the CDR3 reads TGCAGCGTTGAAGAGGAGCGCAATCAGCCCCAGCATTTT. Amino acid sequence: CSVEEERNQPQHF.